This TCR beta chain was profiled in a study of cytomegalovirus exposure and HLA in healthy donors. Whole-study findings and limits: Among the most significant clusters, several appeared linked to common viral pathogens in a later analysis. Earlier results showed most TCR beta V segments being productive about 87% or about 30% of the time. In a later analysis, compared with equally common non-associated chains, HLA-associated beta chains were more expanded.

Turning to this clone: Its antigen remains unknown.

The PCR was carried out with 60 Vbeta primers and 13 Jbeta primers. Some clones are missing from TCRdb's copy, which holds only in-frame ones; the method was immunoSEQ multiplex PCR. Of about 170,000 clones in the sample, 70% to 90% are singletons; the top ten hold about 2.5%. CDR3 length: 16 amino acids. Germline CDR1 reads SGHRS; CDR2 reads YFSETQ. Deletions cut 7 bases from V and 4 bases from J, with 21 bases between. V gene TRBV5-1 combines with J gene TRBJ1-3; possibly TRBD1 for D (6 bases). The sequencing sample was made of PBMCs. The TCR originated in a man aged 25-45 years in good health and CMV-seropositive. The CDR3 DNA reads TGCGCCAGCTCGGGAGGGGGAAGTGGTCCAGGAAACACCATATATTTT. As protein: CASSGGGSGPGNTIYF.